Presented here are 25 T cell receptor beta chains from one specimen sequenced in a study of CD8 T cells in Susac syndrome. Random hexamers were used to reverse transcribe about 0.5 to 1 ug of RNA. TCRdb re-called the immunoSEQ multiplex PCR reads through MiXCR, storing one row per CDR3 protein. The table shows approximately 190,000 distinct CDR3 sequences, with about 95% occurring only once. The specimen sequenced was CD4+ T cells from PBMCs. The receptors were sampled from a human donor with multiple sclerosis.

The chain uses TRBV12-3 or TRBV12-4 and TRBJ2-5; the D is unclear. V lost 0 bases and J 5 bases, leaving 16 bases between the germline ends. There are 16 residues in the CDR3. The CDR3 bases are TGTGCCAGCAGTTTAGCGCCTATTCGGCCACTTGAGACCCAGTACTTC. This gives the protein CASSLAPIRPLETQYF.

This sequence joins TRBV9 and TRBJ1-1; tentative D call: TRBD1 (6 bases). This CDR3 is 12 amino acids long. V lost 7 bases and J lost 3, with 10 bases in between. The germline CDR1 and CDR2 sequences are SGDLS and YYNGEE. CDR3 nucleotides: TGTGCCAGCGGGGGGCGGTACACTGAAGCTTTCTTT. Translated, it gives CASGGRYTEAFF.

The chain couples TRBV19 to TRBJ2-1, with D unclear. This CDR3 spans 13 amino acids. V was pared by 5 bases and J by 0 bases, with 5 bases between. From germline, CDR1 is LNHDA and CDR2 SQIVND (reference sequence). CDR3 residues: CASSFLSYNEQFF. For the CDR3, the DNA is TGTGCCAGTAGTTTCCTCTCCTACAATGAGCAGTTCTTC.

The chain links TRBV23-1 to TRBJ1-2; D is undetermined. TRBV23-1 is given ORF status, its function remaining uncertain. This CDR3 comprises 12 residues. Deletions cut 6 bases from V and 7 bases from J, with 12 bases between. CDR3 residues: CASRPFVGGYTF. As DNA, the CDR3 is TGCGCCAGCAGACCATTTGTTGGTGGCTACACCTTC.

The gene calls are TRBV6-6 and TRBJ2-7; the D is unclear. Germline V gene sequence: CDR1 MNHNY, CDR2 SVGAGI (reference sequence). Trimming shortened V by 6 bases and J by 3 bases, and 15 bases separated the two germline ends. CDR3 size: 14 residues. The CDR3 DNA follows: TGTGCCAGCAGCGCAGTGAGCCTACTCTACGAGCAGTACTTC. This gives the protein CASSAVSLLYEQYF.

The rearrangement uses TRBV20-1 and TRBJ2-1; D is possibly TRBD1 (6 bases). The CDR3 sequence is 15 residues long. Germline CDR1 and CDR2: DFQATT and SNEGSKA (reference sequence). Trimming took off 5 bases at V and 2 bases at J, with 16 bases between the two ends. DNA of the CDR3: TGCAGTGCTTTCAACAGGGTATTGCCCTACAATGAGCAGTTCTTC. It translates to CSAFNRVLPYNEQFF.

The chain links TRBV20-1 to TRBJ1-1, with 10 bases identical to TRBD1. The CDR3 is made up of 13 amino acids. The junction had 4 bases not matched to a gene; V was cut back by 6 bases and J by 3 bases. CDR1 is DFQATT and CDR2 is SNEGSKA in the germline V gene (reference sequence). The CDR3 loop is CSAGGQGDTEAFF. As DNA, the CDR3 is TGCAGTGCAGGAGGACAGGGGGACACTGAAGCTTTCTTT.

The CDR3 here is CASSVAAGDLAEAFF. The CDR3 DNA follows: TGTGCCAGCAGCGTAGCCGCAGGGGATCTGGCTGAAGCTTTCTTT. The V and J genes are TRBV9 and TRBJ1-1; possible D gene TRBD1, 6 bases. This CDR3 has 15 amino acids. The germline V and J ends were trimmed by 0 bases and 6 bases, with 15 bases remaining between them. Germline V gives CDR1 SGDLS, CDR2 YYNGEE. The entire variable domain, with the rest obtained from reference TRBV9 and TRBJ1-1, is as follows: DSGVTQTPKHLITATGQRVTLRCSPRSGDLSVYWYQQSLDQGLQFLIQYYNGEERAKGNILERFSAQQFPDLHSELNLSSLELGDSALYFCASSVAAGDLAEAFFGQGTRLTVV.

This clonotype was counted a single time. The chain joins TRBV5-4 to TRBJ1-1, with 8 bases that match TRBD1. The V gene end was trimmed by 4 bases and the J gene end by 0 bases; junction bases not matched to a gene: 8. CDR3 length: 16 amino acids. From germline, CDR1 is SGHNT and CDR2 YYREEE (reference sequence). The CDR3 bases are TGTGCCAGCAGCCCTAGCCCGGGACAGGTGAACACTGAAGCTTTCTTT. The encoded protein is CASSPSPGQVNTEAFF.

V is TRBV5-1 and J is TRBJ2-6; D gene uncertain. Germline CDR1 is SGHRS and CDR2 is YFSETQ. The CDR3 consists of 16 residues. V was trimmed by 4 bases and J by 2 bases, leaving 13 bases between them. DNA of the CDR3: TGCGCCAGCAGCCCCGACACCACCCCTGGGGCCAACGTCCTGACTTTC. It specifies CASSPDTTPGANVLTF.

This rearrangement joins TRBV19 to TRBJ2-1; D remains ambiguous. The CDR3 sequence is 11 residues long. V was shortened by 3 bases and J by 7 bases, with 4 bases between the two germline ends. Germline V lookup: CDR1 LNHDA, CDR2 SQIVND (reference sequence). The CDR3 nucleotides read TGTGCCAGTAGTATCGGAAATGAGCAGTTCTTC. Amino acids: CASSIGNEQFF.

The chain links TRBV19 to TRBJ1-2; TRBD1 is a possible D gene (6 bases). Germline CDR1 LNHDA, CDR2 SQIVND (reference sequence). Between the trimmed V and J ends, which lost 6 bases and 4 bases, there was a span of 15 bases. The CDR3 has 14 amino acids. CDR3 protein: CASSRRQAPYGYTF. Written as DNA, the CDR3 is TGTGCCAGTAGCCGCCGACAGGCCCCCTATGGCTACACCTTC.

CDR3 nucleotides: TGTGCCAGCAGTGAAGGTGGGAGCTCTGGGGCCAACGTCCTGACTTTC. Protein sequence: CASSEGGSSGANVLTF. This chain connects TRBV25-1 to TRBJ2-6, with D perhaps TRBD2 (5 bases). CDR3 length: 16 amino acids. V lost 2 bases and J lost 0, with 8 bases in between. The V gene's germline CDR1 is MGHDK and CDR2 SYGVNS.

The CDR3 here is CSSRTSGGIRDEQFF. DNA for the CDR3: TGCAGCTCGAGGACTAGCGGGGGCATCAGGGATGAGCAGTTCTTC. J is TRBJ2-1 and V is TRBV29-1; 13 nucleotides match TRBD2. Trimming cost V 8 bases and J 8 bases; bases outside gene matches: 12. In germline, CDR1 is SQVTM, CDR2 ANQGSEA. The CDR3 is made up of 15 amino acids.

The DNA for the CDR3 is TGTGCCAGCAGCTCTCGGGACGGAATTGGGAATGGCTACACCTTC. It is translated as CASSSRDGIGNGYTF. The rearrangement uses TRBV11-3 and TRBJ1-2; D is possibly TRBD1 (5 bases). This CDR3 is built from 15 residues. Trimming pared 4 bases from V and 6 bases from J, leaving 18 bases between. Per the germline V gene, CDR1 is SGHNT and CDR2 is YENEEA. Filled out from reference TRBV11-3 and TRBJ1-2, the complete variable domain reads EAGVVQSPRYKIIEKKQPVAFWCNPISGHNTLYWYLQNLGQGPELLIRYENEEAVDDSQLPKDRFSAERLKGVDSTLKIQPAELGDSAVYLCASSSRDGIGNGYTFGSGTRLTVV.

The chain is built from TRBV20-1 and TRBJ2-7; D is possibly TRBD2 (6 bases). V was clipped by 5 bases and J by 0 bases, with 11 bases between them. Germline CDR1 reads DFQATT; CDR2 reads SNEGSKA (reference sequence). The CDR3 runs 13 residues. The CDR3, as DNA: TGCAGTGCTGCCGGGACTCTCTCCTACGAGCAGTACTTC. This codes for CSAAGTLSYEQYF.

The genes are TRBV7-2 and TRBJ2-4, with 12 bases matching TRBD2. The CDR3 is made up of 15 amino acids. Germline V lookup: CDR1 SGHTA, CDR2 FQGNSA. With 3 bases clipped from V and 7 bases from J, the junction kept 4 bases outside the gene matches. DNA of the CDR3: TGTGCCAGCAGCTTCAGGACTAGCGGGACCAACATTCAGTACTTC. This sequence encodes CASSFRTSGTNIQYF.

The chain is built from TRBV10-2 and TRBJ2-3; D might be TRBD2 (6 bases). The CDR3 contains 15 residues. Trimming took 1 base from V and 2 from J, leaving 10 bases between them. From germline, CDR1 is WSHSY and CDR2 SAAADI. The CDR3, as DNA: TGCGCCAGCAGTGAGTACCGGGGGTACACAGATACGCAGTATTTT. Amino acids: CASSEYRGYTDTQYF.

The chain links TRBV20-1 to TRBJ2-1; 7 bases are shared with TRBD2. This CDR3 has 15 residues. V lost 6 bases, J lost 6 bases, and 14 bases stayed unmatched. CDR1 is DFQATT and CDR2 is SNEGSKA in the germline V gene (reference sequence). The CDR3 spells CSAVRWTRGFNEQFF. CDR3 sequence (DNA): TGCAGTGCCGTCAGGTGGACTAGAGGATTCAATGAGCAGTTCTTC.

The chain has TRBV5-1 and TRBJ2-3; 8 bases are shared with TRBD2. V shed 1 base and J 6 bases; nucleotides not matched to a gene: 4. The CDR3 spans 14 residues. Looked up from germline, CDR1 is SGHRS and CDR2 is YFSETQ. The CDR3 DNA is TGCGCCAGCAGCTTGATCGGGGGGGCGGATACGCAGTATTTT. Protein sequence: CASSLIGGADTQYF.

J is TRBJ1-6 and V is TRBV12-3 or TRBV12-4; TRBD1 might be the D (6 bases). The CDR3 totals 15 residues. The ends were cut back, 6 bases at V and 6 bases at J, with 15 bases in the middle. The CDR3 DNA is TGTGCCAGCAGCCTGGGGGGCCCACCTAATTCACCCCTCCACTTT. Encoded protein: CASSLGGPPNSPLHF.

The V and J genes are TRBV13 and TRBJ2-7; 7 bases are shared with TRBD1. CDR3 size: 14 residues. Germline assignment: CDR1 PRHDT and CDR2 FYEKMQ (reference sequence). Trimming removed 5 bases from V and 3 bases from J; junction bases left unmatched: 7. CDR3 sequence (DNA): TGTGCCAGCAGCCAAACGGACAGGAACTACGAGCAGTACTTC. Protein: CASSQTDRNYEQYF.

This clonotype was observed a single time. The V gene is TRBV27, the J gene TRBJ2-7; D remains unclear. The V end was cut by 7 bases, the J end by 4 bases, with 17 bases between. CDR1 and CDR2 (germline): MNHEY, SMNVEV (reference sequence). The CDR3 covers 14 residues. CDR3 loop: CASKFSAGPYEQYF. In DNA form, the CDR3 reads TGTGCCAGCAAGTTCTCGGCAGGCCCTTACGAGCAGTACTTC.

The chain couples TRBV10-3 to TRBJ2-3; D unresolved. The CDR3 runs to 14 residues. From germline, CDR1 is ENHRY and CDR2 SYGVKD. The ends were cut back, 2 bases at V and 2 bases at J, with 8 bases in the middle. The CDR3 here is CAISEPRFTDTQYF. CDR3 DNA sequence: TGTGCCATCAGTGAGCCCAGGTTCACAGATACGCAGTATTTT.

The gene calls are TRBV30 and TRBJ2-7; D may be TRBD1 (6 bases). The CDR3 sequence is 12 residues long. Germline CDR1 and CDR2: GTSNPN and SVGIG (reference sequence). Trimming stripped 8 bases from V and 0 bases from J, with 11 bases between. CDR3: CALRGSSYEQYF. The CDR3 DNA reads as TGTGCCCTTAGGGGGTCCTCCTACGAGCAGTACTTC.